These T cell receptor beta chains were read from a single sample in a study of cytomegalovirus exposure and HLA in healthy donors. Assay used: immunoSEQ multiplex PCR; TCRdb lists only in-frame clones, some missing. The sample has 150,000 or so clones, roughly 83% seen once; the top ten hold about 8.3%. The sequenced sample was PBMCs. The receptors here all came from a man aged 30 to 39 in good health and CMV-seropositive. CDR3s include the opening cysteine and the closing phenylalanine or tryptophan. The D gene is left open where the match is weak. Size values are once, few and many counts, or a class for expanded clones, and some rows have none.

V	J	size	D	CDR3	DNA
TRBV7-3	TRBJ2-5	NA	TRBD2	CASSSYSGGHMKTQYF	TGTGCCAGCAGCTCCTATAGCGGGGGCCACATGAAGACCCAGTACTTC
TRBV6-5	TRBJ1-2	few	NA	CASSETGLSNYGYTF	TGTGCCAGCAGCGAGACAGGCCTATCTAACTATGGCTACACCTTC
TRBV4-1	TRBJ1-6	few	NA	CASSQESQGSSPLHF	TGCGCCAGCAGCCAAGAGAGCCAGGGGAGCTCACCCCTCCACTTT
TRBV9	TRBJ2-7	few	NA	CASSAHTGNNEQYF	TGTGCCAGCAGCGCCCACACAGGGAACAACGAGCAGTACTTC
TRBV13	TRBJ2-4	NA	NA	CASARGPQGNIQYF	TGTGCCAGCGCAAGGGGCCCCCAGGGGAACATTCAGTACTTC
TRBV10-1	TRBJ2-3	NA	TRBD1	CASSATQGARTQYF	TGCGCCAGCAGTGCAACCCAGGGGGCGCGGACGCAGTATTTT
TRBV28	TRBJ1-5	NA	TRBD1	CASSLNRGNSNQPQHF	TGTGCCAGCAGCCTGAACAGGGGGAATAGCAATCAGCCCCAGCATTTT
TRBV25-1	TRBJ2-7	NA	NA	CASSEFVAGLSYEQYF	TGTGCCAGCAGTGAATTTGTTGCGGGTCTCTCCTACGAGCAGTACTTC
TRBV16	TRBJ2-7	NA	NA	CASSRRDTGEQYF	TGTGCCAGCAGCCGCCGGGACACAGGCGAGCAGTACTTC
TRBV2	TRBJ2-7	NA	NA	CASSGLGGITYEQYF	TGTGCCAGCAGTGGACTAGGAGGAATAACCTACGAGCAGTACTTC
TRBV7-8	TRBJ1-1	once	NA	CASRRTGEAFF	TGTGCCAGCAGAAGAACAGGGGAAGCTTTCTTT
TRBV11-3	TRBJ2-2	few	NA	CASSSTSGTGELFF	TGTGCCAGCAGCTCAACATCAGGGACCGGGGAGCTGTTTTTT
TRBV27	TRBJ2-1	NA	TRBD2	CASSLPGRAYNEQFF	TGTGCCAGCAGTTTACCCGGGAGGGCCTATAATGAGCAGTTCTTC
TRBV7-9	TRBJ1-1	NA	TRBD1	CASSLGSRGRTEAFF	TGTGCCAGCAGCTTAGGTAGCAGGGGGCGGACTGAAGCTTTCTTT
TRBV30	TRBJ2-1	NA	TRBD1	CAWSETGASYNEQFF	TGTGCCTGGAGTGAGACAGGGGCCAGCTACAATGAGCAGTTCTTC
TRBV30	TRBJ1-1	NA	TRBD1	CAWSLVGQGAGAFF	TGTGCCTGGAGTCTCGTCGGACAGGGGGCAGGAGCTTTCTTT
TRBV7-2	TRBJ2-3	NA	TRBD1	CASSRDRATDTQYF	TGTGCCAGCAGCCGGGACAGGGCAACAGATACGCAGTATTTT
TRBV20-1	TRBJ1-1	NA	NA	CSAMRNTEAFF	TGCAGTGCTATGCGGAACACTGAAGCTTTCTTT
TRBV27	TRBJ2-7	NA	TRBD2	CASAPSAGTRGYEQYF	TGTGCCAGCGCACCTTCCGCCGGGACTAGGGGCTACGAGCAGTACTTC
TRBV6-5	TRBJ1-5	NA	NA	CASSFGENQPQHF	TGTGCCAGCAGTTTCGGGGAGAATCAGCCCCAGCATTTT
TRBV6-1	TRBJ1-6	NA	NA	CASSDLQGYNSPLHF	TGTGCCAGCAGTGATCTCCAGGGGTATAATTCACCCCTCCACTTT
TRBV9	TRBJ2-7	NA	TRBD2	CASSAQGLAGDSRDEQYF	TGTGCCAGCAGCGCCCAGGGACTAGCGGGAGACTCTCGGGACGAGCAGTACTTC
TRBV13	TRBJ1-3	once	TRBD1	CASSATGALNTIYF	TGTGCCAGCAGCGCGACAGGGGCCTTAAACACCATATATTTT
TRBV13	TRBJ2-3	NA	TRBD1	CASSLAVSFTGGVTDTQYF	TGTGCCAGCAGCTTAGCAGTTTCCTTTACAGGGGGCGTCACAGATACGCAGTATTTT
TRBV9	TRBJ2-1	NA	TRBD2	CASSARSGSSYNEQFF	TGTGCCAGCAGCGCACGTAGCGGGAGTTCCTACAATGAGCAGTTCTTC
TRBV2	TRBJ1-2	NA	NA	CASRERNYGYTF	TGTGCCAGCAGGGAGAGGAACTATGGCTACACCTTC
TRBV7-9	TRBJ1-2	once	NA	CASSKTVARGGYTF	TGTGCCAGCAGCAAAACGGTAGCCCGGGGAGGCTACACCTTC
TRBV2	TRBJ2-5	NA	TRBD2	CASRDLAGVGETQYF	TGTGCCAGCAGAGATCTAGCGGGGGTTGGGGAGACCCAGTACTTC
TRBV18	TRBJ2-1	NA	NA	CASSLYTSSYNEQFF	TGTGCCAGCTCACTCTACACTAGCTCCTACAATGAGCAGTTCTTC
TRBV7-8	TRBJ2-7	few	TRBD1	CASSLVDRGYEQYF	TGTGCCAGCAGCTTAGTCGACAGGGGGTACGAGCAGTACTTC
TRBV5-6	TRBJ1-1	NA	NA	CASSLEPFNTEAFF	TGTGCCAGCAGCTTGGAGCCCTTTAACACTGAAGCTTTCTTT
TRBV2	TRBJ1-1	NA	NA	CARGRDTEAFF	TGTGCCAGAGGGCGGGACACTGAAGCTTTCTTT
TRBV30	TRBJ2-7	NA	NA	CAWTRGPYEQYF	TGTGCCTGGACTAGGGGCCCCTACGAGCAGTACTTC
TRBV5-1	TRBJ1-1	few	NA	CASSPHGANTEAFF	TGCGCCAGCAGCCCCCATGGAGCAAACACTGAAGCTTTCTTT
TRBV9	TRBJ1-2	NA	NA	CASTKGLLGYTF	TGTGCCAGCACCAAGGGACTCCTTGGCTACACCTTC
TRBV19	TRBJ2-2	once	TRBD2	CASSTSGRTGELFF	TGTGCCAGTAGTACTAGCGGGAGAACCGGGGAGCTGTTTTTT
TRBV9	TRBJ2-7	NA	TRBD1	CASSAGQGLRYEQYF	TGTGCCAGCAGCGCCGGACAGGGTCTCCGCTACGAGCAGTACTTC
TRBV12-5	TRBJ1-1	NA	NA	CASGPRLTEAFF	TGTGCTAGTGGCCCCCGACTAACCGAAGCTTTCTTT
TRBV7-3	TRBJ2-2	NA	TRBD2	CASSLSALAGDTGELFF	TGTGCCAGCAGCTTAAGCGCACTAGCGGGCGACACCGGGGAGCTGTTTTTT
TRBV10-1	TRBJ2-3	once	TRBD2	CASSETSGTDTQYF	TGCGCCAGCAGTGAGACTAGCGGCACAGATACGCAGTATTTT
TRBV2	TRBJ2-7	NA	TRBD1	CASRGQGTTYEQYF	TGTGCCAGCAGGGGACAGGGGACCACCTACGAGCAGTACTTC
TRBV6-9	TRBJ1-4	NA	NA	CASTSPRGGNEKLFF	TGTGCCAGCACGTCCCCACGCGGGGGTAATGAAAAACTGTTTTTT
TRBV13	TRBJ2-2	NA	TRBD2	CASSHARGGTGELFF	TGTGCCAGCAGCCACGCGCGGGGGGGCACCGGGGAGCTGTTTTTT
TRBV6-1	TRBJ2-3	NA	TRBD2	CASSISGGNTDTQYF	TGTGCCAGCAGTATTAGCGGGGGGAATACAGATACGCAGTATTTT
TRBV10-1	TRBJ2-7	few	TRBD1	CARPGPGQGTSYEQYF	TGCGCCAGACCAGGACCAGGACAGGGGACCTCCTACGAGCAGTACTTC
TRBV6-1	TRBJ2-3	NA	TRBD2	CASSEISGGRTDTQYF	TGTGCCAGCAGTGAAATTAGCGGGGGACGCACAGATACGCAGTATTTT
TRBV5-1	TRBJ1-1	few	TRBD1	CASSLDRGNTEAFF	TGCGCCAGCAGCCTGGACAGGGGGAACACTGAAGCTTTCTTT
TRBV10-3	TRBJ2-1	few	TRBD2	CAISPPGGYTNEQFF	TGTGCCATCAGTCCGCCGGGAGGATATACCAATGAGCAGTTCTTC
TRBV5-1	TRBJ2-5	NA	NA	CASSLETSQETQYF	TGCGCCAGCAGCTTGGAGACTTCTCAAGAGACCCAGTACTTC
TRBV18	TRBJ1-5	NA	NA	CASSPTGGQPQHF	TGTGCCAGCTCACCGACGGGTGGGCAGCCCCAGCATTTT
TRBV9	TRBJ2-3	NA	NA	CASTSVGTDTQYF	TGTGCCAGCACTTCAGTCGGCACAGATACGCAGTATTTT
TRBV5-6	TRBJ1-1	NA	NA	CASSLKPSEAFF	TGTGCCAGCAGCTTGAAACCCAGTGAAGCTTTCTTT
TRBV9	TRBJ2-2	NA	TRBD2	CASSVTSETTGELFF	TGTGCCAGCAGCGTAACTAGCGAGACTACCGGGGAGCTGTTTTTT
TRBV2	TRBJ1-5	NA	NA	CATEQQGTGQPQHF	TGTGCCACCGAACAACAGGGTACTGGTCAGCCCCAGCATTTT
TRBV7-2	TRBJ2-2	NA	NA	CASSLPRGGGELFF	TGTGCCAGCAGCCTACCGCGGGGAGGCGGGGAGCTGTTTTTT
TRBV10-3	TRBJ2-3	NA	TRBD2	CATSLGGTDTQYF	TGTGCCACCAGTTTGGGGGGGACAGATACGCAGTATTTT
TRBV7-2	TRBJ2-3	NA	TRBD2	CASSDQGLAGDTQYF	TGTGCCAGCAGCGACCAGGGACTAGCGGGAGATACGCAGTATTTT
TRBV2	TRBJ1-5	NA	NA	CASSDGQPQHF	TGTGCCAGCAGCGACGGGCAGCCCCAGCATTTT